This is a list of T cell receptor beta chains from one sample in a study of identical twins. TCRdb re-derived calls from the 5' RACE reads in MiXCR, one entry per CDR3 protein. The sample holds under 500,000 distinct CDR3 sequences; around 15% are singletons and the top ten take 0.98%. These data are also associated with another study on yellow fever vaccine responses in identical twins.

Sequences were obtained from CD4+ T cells sorted from blood. These receptors all stem from a woman aged 18 to 35 in good health. Both conserved end residues are part of each CDR3. A D gene is named only where the DNA matches it firmly. Clone size is not always given. Where it is, it says once, few, many or a class for expanded clones.

V	D	J	size	CDR3	DNA
TRBV7-2	.	TRBJ1-2	few	CASSRRQIANYGYTF	TGTGCCAGCAGCAGACGACAGATTGCTAACTATGGCTACACCTTC
TRBV27	.	TRBJ2-7	.	CASSSRTLRTYEQYF	TGTGCCAGCAGTTCGAGGACACTAAGAACCTACGAGCAGTACTTC
TRBV10-3	.	TRBJ2-1	many	CAISGANNEQFF	TGTGCCATCAGTGGAGCCAACAATGAGCAGTTCTTC
TRBV9	.	TRBJ1-5	few	CASSFRVFGPQHF	TGTGCCAGCAGCTTCAGGGTATTTGGGCCCCAGCATTTT
TRBV3-1	.	TRBJ1-5	few	CASSLSSRGVHQPQHF	TGTGCCAGCAGCCTCTCCAGCAGGGGCGTTCATCAGCCCCAGCATTTT
TRBV9	.	TRBJ2-7	many	CASSLTPGVSYEQYF	TGTGCCAGCAGCCTTACCCCGGGAGTCTCCTACGAGCAGTACTTC
TRBV10-1	.	TRBJ2-1	.	CASSESGLDNEQFF	TGCGCCAGCAGTGAGTCGGGCCTGGATAATGAGCAGTTCTTC
TRBV20-1	.	TRBJ2-1	.	CSASFSGVNEQFF	TGCAGTGCTAGTTTTTCAGGGGTGAATGAGCAGTTCTTC
TRBV2	.	TRBJ1-5	.	CASNPDTNQPQHF	TGTGCCAGCAACCCGGACACCAATCAGCCCCAGCATTTT
TRBV7-9	.	TRBJ1-2	few	CAASNRVNYGYTF	TGTGCCGCGTCAAACAGAGTTAACTATGGCTACACCTTC
TRBV2	.	TRBJ1-3	few	CASSVGIGYGNTIYF	TGTGCCAGCAGTGTTGGAATTGGCTACGGGAACACCATATATTTT
TRBV12-3/TRBV12-4	TRBD2	TRBJ2-3	.	CASSRTSGGLSTDTQYF	TGTGCCAGCAGCCGTACTAGCGGGGGGCTTAGCACAGATACGCAGTATTTT
TRBV6-1	TRBD1	TRBJ1-3	.	CASRDRDFGNTIYF	TGTGCCAGCAGAGACAGGGATTTCGGAAACACCATATATTTT
TRBV12-3/TRBV12-4	.	TRBJ2-1	few	CASRPHFWNEQFF	TGTGCCAGCAGGCCGCACTTTTGGAATGAGCAGTTCTTC
TRBV30	.	TRBJ1-1	.	CAWTQVEAFF	TGTGCCTGGACCCAGGTCGAAGCTTTCTTT
TRBV6-1	.	TRBJ2-1	.	CASSDADLRAGNEQFF	TGTGCCAGCAGTGATGCGGATCTGCGGGCCGGGAATGAGCAGTTCTTC
TRBV5-5	.	TRBJ2-2	.	CASSSGVYTGELFF	TGTGCCAGCAGTTCCGGGGTGTACACCGGGGAGCTGTTTTTT
TRBV20-1	.	TRBJ2-3	.	CSAALSGLGDTQYF	TGCAGTGCTGCCCTGTCAGGGCTGGGAGATACGCAGTATTTT
TRBV20-1	.	TRBJ2-7	.	CSAPRGAGPYEQYF	TGCAGTGCCCCTCGGGGCGCGGGACCCTACGAGCAGTACTTC
TRBV18	.	TRBJ1-2	.	CASSPLGDTGTF	TGTGCCAGCTCACCTCTAGGTGACACCGGCACCTTC
TRBV24-1	TRBD2	TRBJ2-1	many	CATSDFRLAGVRNEQFF	TGTGCCACCAGTGATTTTAGACTAGCGGGAGTTAGGAATGAGCAGTTCTTC
TRBV7-9	.	TRBJ1-6	.	CASSPGSSYNSPLHF	TGTGCCAGCAGCCCCGGGAGCTCCTATAATTCACCCCTCCACTTT
TRBV7-8	.	TRBJ2-7	few	CASNFRTSSEQYF	TGTGCCAGCAACTTTAGGACCAGTTCCGAGCAGTACTTC
TRBV19	TRBD2	TRBJ2-3	few	CASSPGLVADTQYF	TGTGCCAGTAGTCCCGGACTAGTTGCAGATACGCAGTATTTT
TRBV27	TRBD1	TRBJ2-7	.	CASGAQGIYEQYF	TGTGCCAGCGGGGCACAGGGGATTTACGAGCAGTACTTC
TRBV11-3	.	TRBJ2-2	.	CASSSGTSTGGELFF	TGTGCCAGCAGCTCCGGGACTTCCACGGGGGGGGAGCTGTTTTTT
TRBV7-8	TRBD1	TRBJ2-7	.	CASSLLGGASRITTQYF	TGTGCCAGCAGCTTATTAGGGGGCGCATCGCGAATTACGACGCAGTACTTC
TRBV15	.	TRBJ1-1	.	CATSARLAEAFF	TGTGCCACCAGCGCCCGTTTAGCTGAAGCTTTCTTT
TRBV30	.	TRBJ2-4	.	CAWSRLGKNIQYF	TGTGCCTGGAGTCGGCTAGGCAAAAACATTCAGTACTTC
TRBV5-1	TRBD2	TRBJ2-6	few	CASNRLAVSGANVLTF	TGCGCCAGCAACAGGCTAGCGGTATCTGGGGCCAACGTCCTGACTTTC
TRBV12-3/TRBV12-4	TRBD1	TRBJ1-2	many	CASSSTGQGIGYTF	TGTGCCAGCAGTTCCACAGGACAGGGTATTGGCTACACCTTC
TRBV7-2	TRBD1	TRBJ2-7	few	CASSPRDRSGNEQYF	TGTGCCAGCAGCCCCCGGGACAGATCGGGTAACGAGCAGTACTTC
TRBV5-1	TRBD2	TRBJ2-7	.	CASRAGGLVPYEQYF	TGCGCCAGCAGGGCGGGGGGCCTAGTACCCTACGAGCAGTACTTC
TRBV6-1	TRBD2	TRBJ2-5	.	CASSPVAGGRETQYF	TGTGCCAGCAGTCCCGTAGCGGGGGGGCGGGAGACCCAGTACTTC
TRBV12-3/TRBV12-4	TRBD2	TRBJ2-7	many	CASSPGTSGGATYEQYF	TGTGCCAGCAGTCCCGGGACTAGCGGGGGGGCCACCTACGAGCAGTACTTC
TRBV2	.	TRBJ2-3	.	CASSETGVRTDTQYF	TGTGCCAGCAGTGAAACGGGCGTCCGCACAGATACGCAGTATTTT
TRBV18	TRBD1	TRBJ2-1	.	CASSQQGASNEQFF	TGTGCCAGCTCACAACAGGGGGCTTCAAATGAGCAGTTCTTC